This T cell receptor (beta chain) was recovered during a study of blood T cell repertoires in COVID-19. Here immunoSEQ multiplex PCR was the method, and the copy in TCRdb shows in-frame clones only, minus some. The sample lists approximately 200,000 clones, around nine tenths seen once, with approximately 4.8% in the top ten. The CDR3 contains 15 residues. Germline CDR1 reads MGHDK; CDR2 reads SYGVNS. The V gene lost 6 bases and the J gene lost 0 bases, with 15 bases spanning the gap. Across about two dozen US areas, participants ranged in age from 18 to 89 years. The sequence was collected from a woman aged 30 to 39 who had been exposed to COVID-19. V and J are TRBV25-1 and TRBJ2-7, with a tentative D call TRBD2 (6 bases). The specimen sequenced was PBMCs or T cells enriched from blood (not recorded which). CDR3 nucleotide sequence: TGTGCCAGCAGCGCTTTCGGGACTCACTCCTACGAGCAGTACTTC. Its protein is CASSAFGTHSYEQYF.